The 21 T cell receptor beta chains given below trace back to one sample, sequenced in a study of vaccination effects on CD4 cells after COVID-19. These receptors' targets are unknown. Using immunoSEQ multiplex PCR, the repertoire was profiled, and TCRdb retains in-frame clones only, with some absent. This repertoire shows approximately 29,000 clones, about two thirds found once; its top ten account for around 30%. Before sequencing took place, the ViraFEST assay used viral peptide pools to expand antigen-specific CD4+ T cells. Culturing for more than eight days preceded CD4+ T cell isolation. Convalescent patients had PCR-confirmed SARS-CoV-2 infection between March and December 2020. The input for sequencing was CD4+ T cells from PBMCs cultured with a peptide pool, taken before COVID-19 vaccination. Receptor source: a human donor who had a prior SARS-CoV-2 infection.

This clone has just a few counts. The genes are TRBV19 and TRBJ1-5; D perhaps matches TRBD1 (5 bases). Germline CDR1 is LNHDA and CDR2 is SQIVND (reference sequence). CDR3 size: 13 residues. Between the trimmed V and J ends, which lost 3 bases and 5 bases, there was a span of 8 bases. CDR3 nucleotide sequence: TGTGCCAGTAGTATGGGCAGGGATCAGCCCCAGCATTTT. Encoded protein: CASSMGRDQPQHF.

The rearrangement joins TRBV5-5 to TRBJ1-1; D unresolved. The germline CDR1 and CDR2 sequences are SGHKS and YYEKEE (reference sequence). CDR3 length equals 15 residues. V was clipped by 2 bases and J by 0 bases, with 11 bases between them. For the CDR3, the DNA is TGTGCCAGCAGCTTAGGCATCGCGTTGAACACTGAAGCTTTCTTT. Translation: CASSLGIALNTEAFF.

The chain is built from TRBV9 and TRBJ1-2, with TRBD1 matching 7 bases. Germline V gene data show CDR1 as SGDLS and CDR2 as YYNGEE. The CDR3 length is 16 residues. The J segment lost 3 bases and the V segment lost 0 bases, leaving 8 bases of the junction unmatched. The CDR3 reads CASSVESGGYHYGYTF. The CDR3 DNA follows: TGTGCCAGCAGCGTAGAGTCAGGGGGTTATCACTATGGCTACACCTTC.

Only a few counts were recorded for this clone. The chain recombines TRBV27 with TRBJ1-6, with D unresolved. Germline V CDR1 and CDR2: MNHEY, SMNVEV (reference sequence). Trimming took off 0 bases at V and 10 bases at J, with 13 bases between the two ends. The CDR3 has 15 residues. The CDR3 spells CASSLSGLSYSPLHF. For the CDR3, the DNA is TGTGCCAGCAGTTTATCAGGGTTAAGTTACTCACCCCTCCACTTT.

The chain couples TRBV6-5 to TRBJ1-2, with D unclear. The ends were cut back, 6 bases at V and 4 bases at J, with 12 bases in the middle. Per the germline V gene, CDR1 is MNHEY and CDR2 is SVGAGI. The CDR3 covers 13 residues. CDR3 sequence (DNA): TGTGCCAGCAGAGGGCCCGGTATCTATGGCTACACCTTC. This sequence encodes CASRGPGIYGYTF.

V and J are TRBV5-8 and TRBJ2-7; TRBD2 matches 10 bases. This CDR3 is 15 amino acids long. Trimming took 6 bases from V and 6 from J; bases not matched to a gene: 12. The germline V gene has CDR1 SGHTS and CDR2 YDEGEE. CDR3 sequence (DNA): TGTGCCAGCAACATTTTGAGCGGGAGGGCGGGCGAGCAGTACTTC. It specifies CASNILSGRAGEQYF.

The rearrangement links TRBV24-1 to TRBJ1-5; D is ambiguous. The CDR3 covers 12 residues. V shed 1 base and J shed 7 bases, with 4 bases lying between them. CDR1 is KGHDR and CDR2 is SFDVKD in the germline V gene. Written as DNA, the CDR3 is TGTGCCACCAGTGATTTCGGGCAGCCCCAGCATTTT. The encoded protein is CATSDFGQPQHF.

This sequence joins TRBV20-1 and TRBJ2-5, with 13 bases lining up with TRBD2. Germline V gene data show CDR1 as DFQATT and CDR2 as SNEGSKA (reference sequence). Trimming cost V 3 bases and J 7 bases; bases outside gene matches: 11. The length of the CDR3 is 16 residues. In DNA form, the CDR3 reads TGCAGTGCTAGTCCGGGACTAGCGGGGCCCGTGGGGACCCAGTACTTC. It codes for CSASPGLAGPVGTQYF.

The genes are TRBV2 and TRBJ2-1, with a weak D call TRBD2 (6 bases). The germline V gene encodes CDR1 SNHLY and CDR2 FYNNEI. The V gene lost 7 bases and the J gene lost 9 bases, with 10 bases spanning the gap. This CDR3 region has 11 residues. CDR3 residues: CASTGGFEQFF. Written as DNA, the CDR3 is TGTGCCAGCACCGGGGGTTTTGAGCAGTTCTTC.

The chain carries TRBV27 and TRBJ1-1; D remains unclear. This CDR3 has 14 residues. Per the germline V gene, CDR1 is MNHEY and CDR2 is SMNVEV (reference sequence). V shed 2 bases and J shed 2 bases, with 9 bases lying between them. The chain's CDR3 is CASSLRRTNTEAFF. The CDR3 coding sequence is TGTGCCAGCAGTTTAAGGCGGACCAACACTGAAGCTTTCTTT.

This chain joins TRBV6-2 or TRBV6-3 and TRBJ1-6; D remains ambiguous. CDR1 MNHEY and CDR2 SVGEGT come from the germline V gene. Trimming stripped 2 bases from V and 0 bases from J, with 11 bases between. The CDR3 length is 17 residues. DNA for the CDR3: TGTGCCAGCAGTTACGGGGTACTGAGCTCCTATAATTCACCCCTCCACTTT. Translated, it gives CASSYGVLSSYNSPLHF.

The chain's CDR3 is CASSTTTNEKLFF. In DNA form, the CDR3 reads TGCGCCAGCAGCACCACAACTAATGAAAAACTGTTTTTT. V and J are TRBV5-1 and TRBJ1-4; D is ambiguous. V lost 4 bases, J lost 0 bases, and 4 bases lay in between. Germline V gene sequence: CDR1 SGHRS, CDR2 YFSETQ. The CDR3 extends over 13 amino acids.

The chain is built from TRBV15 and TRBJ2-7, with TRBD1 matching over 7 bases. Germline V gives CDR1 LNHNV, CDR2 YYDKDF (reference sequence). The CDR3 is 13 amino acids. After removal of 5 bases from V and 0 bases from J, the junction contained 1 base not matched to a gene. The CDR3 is CATSRQGSYEQYF. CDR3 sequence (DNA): TGTGCCACCAGCCGACAGGGCTCCTACGAGCAGTACTTC.

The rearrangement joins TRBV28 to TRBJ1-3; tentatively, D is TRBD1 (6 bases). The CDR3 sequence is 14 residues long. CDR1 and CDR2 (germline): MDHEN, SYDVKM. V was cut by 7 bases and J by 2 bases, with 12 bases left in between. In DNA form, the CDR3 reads TGTGCCAGCAATAGGAGGGGGGCTGGAAACACCATATATTTT. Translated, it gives CASNRRGAGNTIYF.

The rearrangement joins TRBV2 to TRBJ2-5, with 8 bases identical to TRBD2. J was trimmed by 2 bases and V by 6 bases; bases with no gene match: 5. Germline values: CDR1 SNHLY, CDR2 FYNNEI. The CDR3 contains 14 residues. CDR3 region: CASSTLAAQETQYF. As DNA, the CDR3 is TGTGCCAGCAGCACACTAGCGGCTCAAGAGACCCAGTACTTC.

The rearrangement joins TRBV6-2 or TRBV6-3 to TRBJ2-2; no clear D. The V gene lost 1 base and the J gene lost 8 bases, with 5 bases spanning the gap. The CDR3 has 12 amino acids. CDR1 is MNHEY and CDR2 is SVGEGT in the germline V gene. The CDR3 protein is CASSYWVGELFF. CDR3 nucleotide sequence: TGTGCCAGCAGTTACTGGGTGGGGGAGCTGTTTTTT.

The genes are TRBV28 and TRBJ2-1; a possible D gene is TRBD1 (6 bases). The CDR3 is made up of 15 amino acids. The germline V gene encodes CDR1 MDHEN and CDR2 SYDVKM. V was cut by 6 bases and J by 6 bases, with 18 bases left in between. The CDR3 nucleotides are TGTGCCAGCAGAAAAGGACGGTCAGGGGTCAATGAGCAGTTCTTC. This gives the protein CASRKGRSGVNEQFF.

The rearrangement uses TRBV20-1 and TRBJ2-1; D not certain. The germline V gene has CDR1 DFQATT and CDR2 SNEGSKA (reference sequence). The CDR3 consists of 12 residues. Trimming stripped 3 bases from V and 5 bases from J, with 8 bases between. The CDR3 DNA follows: TGCAGTGCTAGTCCTCACAACAATGAGCAGTTCTTC. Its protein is CSASPHNNEQFF.

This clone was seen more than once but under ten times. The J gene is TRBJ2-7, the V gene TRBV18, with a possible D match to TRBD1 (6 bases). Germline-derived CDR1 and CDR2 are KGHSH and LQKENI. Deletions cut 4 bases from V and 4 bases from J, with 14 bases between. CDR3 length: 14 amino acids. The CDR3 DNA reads TGTGCCAGCTCACTCCGTATCGACAGGTACGAGCAGTACTTC. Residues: CASSLRIDRYEQYF.

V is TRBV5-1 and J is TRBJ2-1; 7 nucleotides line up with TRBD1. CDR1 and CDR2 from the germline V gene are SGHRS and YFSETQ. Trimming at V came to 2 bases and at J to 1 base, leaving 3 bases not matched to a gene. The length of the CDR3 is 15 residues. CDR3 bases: TGCGCCAGCAGCTTAACAGGGGTATCCTACAATGAGCAGTTCTTC. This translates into CASSLTGVSYNEQFF.

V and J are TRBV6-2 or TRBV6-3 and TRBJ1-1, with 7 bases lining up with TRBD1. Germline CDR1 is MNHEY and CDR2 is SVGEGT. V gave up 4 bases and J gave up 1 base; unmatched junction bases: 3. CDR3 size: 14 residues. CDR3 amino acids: CASSLGGENTEAFF. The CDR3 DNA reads TGTGCCAGCAGTTTAGGGGGCGAGAACACTGAAGCTTTCTTT.